This T cell receptor (beta chain) was observed in a study of blood T cell repertoires in COVID-19. At the level of the study: The United States, Italy and Spain supplied acute and convalescent COVID-19 samples. In each case, the material was cDNA or gDNA derived from T cells, B-cell-depleted T cells, or PBMCs.

The germline CDR1 and CDR2 sequences are MNHEY and SVGAGI. After removal of 5 bases from V and 6 bases from J, the junction contained 10 bases not matched to a gene. This CDR3 spans 15 amino acids. Seattle patient enrollment occurred during active infection, with longitudinal follow-up thereafter. In the authors' workflow: Reference gene primers were amplified, and this amplification served to estimate nucleated cell counts. Here immunoSEQ multiplex PCR was the method, and the copy in TCRdb shows in-frame clones only, minus some. V and J calls and clone size are as listed in that table; D and trimming were resolved from the DNA. The sample lists 330,000 or so clones, about nine tenths occurring once.

J is TRBJ2-5 and V is TRBV6-5; 9 bases fit TRBD2. Sequences were obtained from peripheral blood. The TCR comes from a man between 25 and 39 years old with COVID-19, enrolled during active disease. The CDR3 sequence: CASSRPGLALQTQYF. In nucleotides, the CDR3 is TGTGCCAGCAGTCGCCCGGGACTAGCCCTTCAGACCCAGTACTTC.